This section outlines one T cell receptor (beta chain) sequence together with its context. In this sample, this clone turned up once. The antigen it binds to is not known. Per-base qualities were not stored, and no clone one base away is much larger. The sample comes from a study of T cell changes during pregnancy in multiple sclerosis (dated by TCRdb to the late 2010s). Regarding the complete study: In women with multiple sclerosis, the researchers looked at how the T cell repertoire shifted as pregnancy progressed.

Relative to germline, V is missing 3 bases and J is missing 4 bases, with 1 base of the junction outside any gene match. Via the germline V gene, CDR1 is SGHAT and CDR2 FQNNGV. Spanning cysteine to phenylalanine, the CDR3 consists of 15 amino acids. The entry retains the CDR3 DNA only, 45 bases that are in frame from base 1. The library was produced with the immunoSEQ multiplex PCR assay. TCRdb obtained this table from immuneACCESS and retained in-frame rearrangements with V and J assigned. These tables miss some clones; where compared with another copy, unresolved V genes account for less than half of the shortfall, and the remainder is unexplained. For this sample there are around 50,000 clones; 92% appear just once. Jointly, the top ten make up roughly 0.6% of the sample.

Specimen: CD4+ T cells from peripheral blood mononuclear cells, collected after pregnancy. This sequence was found in a female donor in good health, enrolled as a control in a pregnancy study. The V and J segments used are TRBV11-2 and TRBJ2-5, with 14 bases aligning to TRBD2. The bases are TGTGCCAGCAGCTTTGGACTAGCGGGAGGAGAGACCCAGTACTTC. Translation gives CASSFGLAGGETQYF.